This TCR beta chain was profiled in a study of molecular identifiers for immune sequencing clone quantification. Study observations and caveats: Reports indicate spiked Jurkat TCR RNA from one cell could be found among one million naive cells.

MiXCR was run by TCRdb on the PCR reads, yielding one entry per CDR3 protein. The repertoire includes roughly 320,000 distinct CDR3 sequences, about 20% of them detected once, and 0.81% sits in the top ten. The V end was cut by 4 bases, the J end by 8 bases, with 17 bases between. The CDR3 extends over 15 amino acids. CDR1 is MRHNA, CDR2 SNTAGT, per germline. This clonotype was detected ten times or more. As yet, its antigen is unknown. This TCR derives from a human donor in good health. Some libraries in this study had Jurkat cell RNA spiked in. Sequencing was carried out using naive CD8+ T cells from blood, with Jurkat cell RNA spiked in. Described subset: FACS-sorted CD8+CD4-CCR7+CD45RA+ naive T cells. This chain joins TRBV6-4 and TRBJ1-4; no clear D gene. The CDR3 reads CASSGLTTLVEKLFF. The CDR3 DNA follows: TGTGCCAGCAGTGGTCTGACTACTTTGGTGGAAAAACTGTTTTTT.